This entry concerns a single T cell receptor (beta chain). Antigen specificity is unknown. J gave up 2 bases and V 9 bases, and 10 bases lay outside the gene matches. Germline V gene data show CDR1 as MNHEY and CDR2 as SMNVEV (reference sequence). CDR3 length equals 15 residues. The data were taken from a study of T cell responses to AZD1222 COVID-19 vaccine. Samples with a second dose at about 4 or about 12 weeks were pooled together. Study-level findings and limits: The sample set comprised mostly white British donors with more females, and clonal diversity was possibly underestimated. CD4 TCRs linked to vaccination spanned spike, dominating at 160-218 and 743-854. The breadth and depth of Spike-specific TCRs increased once two AZD1222 doses had been given.

Method: immunoSEQ multiplex PCR; TCRdb's copy keeps in-frame clones and lacks some. The table records around 81,000 clones, approximately 90% of them present only once. This rearrangement joins TRBV27 to TRBJ2-1; 7 bases fit TRBD2. This TCR came from an adult who received the AZD1222 COVID-19 vaccine. The starting material was peripheral blood, obtained 28 days after the second AZD1222 dose. CDR3 coding DNA: TGTGCCAGTACGTCCCGCGGGAGTGCCTACAATGAGCAGTTCTTC. This encodes CASTSRGSAYNEQFF.